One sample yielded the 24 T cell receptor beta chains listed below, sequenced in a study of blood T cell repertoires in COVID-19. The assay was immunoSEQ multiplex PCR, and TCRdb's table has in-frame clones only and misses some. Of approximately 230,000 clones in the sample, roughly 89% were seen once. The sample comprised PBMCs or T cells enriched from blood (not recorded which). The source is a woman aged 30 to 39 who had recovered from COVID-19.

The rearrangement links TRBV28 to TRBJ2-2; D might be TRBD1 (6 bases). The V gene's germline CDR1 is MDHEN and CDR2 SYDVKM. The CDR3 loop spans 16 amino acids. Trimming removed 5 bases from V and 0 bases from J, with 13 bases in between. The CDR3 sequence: CASSPMDSTNTGELFF. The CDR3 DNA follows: TGTGCCAGCAGTCCAATGGACAGCACGAACACCGGGGAGCTGTTTTTT.

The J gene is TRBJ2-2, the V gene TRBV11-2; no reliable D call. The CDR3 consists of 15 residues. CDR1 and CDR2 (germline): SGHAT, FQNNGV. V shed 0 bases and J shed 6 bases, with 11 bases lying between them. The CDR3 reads CASSLEVGLSGELFF. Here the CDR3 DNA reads TGTGCCAGCAGCTTAGAGGTCGGGTTGTCCGGGGAGCTGTTTTTT.

The CDR3 region is CASSPDREAGYTF. The CDR3 DNA follows: TGTGCCAGCTCACCAGACAGGGAAGCTGGCTACACCTTC. The rearrangement links TRBV18 to TRBJ1-2, with TRBD1 identical over 7 bases. Germline V gene sequence: CDR1 KGHSH, CDR2 LQKENI. This CDR3 has 13 residues. V gave up 2 bases and J gave up 7 bases; unmatched junction bases: 4.

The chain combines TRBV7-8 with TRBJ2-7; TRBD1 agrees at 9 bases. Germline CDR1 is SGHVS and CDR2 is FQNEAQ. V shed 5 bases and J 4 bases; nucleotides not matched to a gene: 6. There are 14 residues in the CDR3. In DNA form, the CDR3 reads TGTGCCAGCAGCCTTACAGGGGGCTTGTACGAGCAGTACTTC. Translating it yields CASSLTGGLYEQYF.

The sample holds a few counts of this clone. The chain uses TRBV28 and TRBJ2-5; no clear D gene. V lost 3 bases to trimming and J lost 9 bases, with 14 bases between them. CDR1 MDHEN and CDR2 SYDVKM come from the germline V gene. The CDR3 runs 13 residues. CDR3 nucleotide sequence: TGTGCCAGCAGTTTTAACACTCAGGTGGCCCAGTACTTC. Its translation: CASSFNTQVAQYF.

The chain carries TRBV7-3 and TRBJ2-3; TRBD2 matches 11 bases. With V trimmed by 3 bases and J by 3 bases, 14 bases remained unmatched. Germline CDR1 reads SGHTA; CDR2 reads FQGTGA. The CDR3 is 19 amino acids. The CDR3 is CASSFPGTSGTYGTDTQYF. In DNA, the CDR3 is TGTGCCAGCAGCTTTCCCGGGACTAGCGGAACTTACGGGACAGATACGCAGTATTTT.

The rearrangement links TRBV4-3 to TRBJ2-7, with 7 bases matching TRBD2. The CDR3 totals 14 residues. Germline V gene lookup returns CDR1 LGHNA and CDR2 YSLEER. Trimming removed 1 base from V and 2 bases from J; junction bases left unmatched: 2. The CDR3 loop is CASSQGGGAYEQYF. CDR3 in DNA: TGCGCCAGCAGCCAAGGGGGAGGGGCCTACGAGCAGTACTTC.

CDR3: CASSSAGTPGYTF. CDR3 in DNA: TGTGCCAGCTCATCTGCCGGGACACCTGGCTACACCTTC. V gene TRBV18 combines with J gene TRBJ1-2, with a weak D call TRBD1 (6 bases). This CDR3 region has 13 residues. Germline CDR1 is KGHSH and CDR2 is LQKENI. V shed 5 bases and J shed 7 bases, with 14 bases lying between them.

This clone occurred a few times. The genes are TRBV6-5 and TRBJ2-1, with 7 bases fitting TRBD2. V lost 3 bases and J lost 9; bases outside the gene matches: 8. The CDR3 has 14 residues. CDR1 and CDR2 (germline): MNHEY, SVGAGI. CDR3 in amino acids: CASSYWRERSEQFF. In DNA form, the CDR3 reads TGTGCCAGCAGTTATTGGCGGGAGCGGAGTGAGCAGTTCTTC.

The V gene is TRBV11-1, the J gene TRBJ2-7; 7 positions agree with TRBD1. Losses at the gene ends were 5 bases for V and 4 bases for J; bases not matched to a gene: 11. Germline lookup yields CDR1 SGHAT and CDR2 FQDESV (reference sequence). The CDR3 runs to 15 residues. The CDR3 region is CASSTPTGKGYEQYF. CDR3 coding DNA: TGTGCCAGCAGCACCCCGACAGGGAAAGGGTACGAGCAGTACTTC.

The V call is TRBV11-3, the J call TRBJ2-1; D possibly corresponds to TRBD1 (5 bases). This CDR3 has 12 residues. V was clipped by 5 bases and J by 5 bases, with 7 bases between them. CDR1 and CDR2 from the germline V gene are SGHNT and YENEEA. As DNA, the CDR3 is TGTGCCAGCAGCCTGACAGACAATGAGCAGTTCTTC. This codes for CASSLTDNEQFF.

The CDR3 region is CASSLRTGDSPLHF. CDR3 sequence (DNA): TGTGCCAGCAGCTTACGGACAGGGGACTCACCCCTCCACTTT. The chain has TRBV7-2 and TRBJ1-6; 9 bases map to TRBD1. Trimming took 2 bases from V and 10 from J; bases not matched to a gene: 3. Germline V gene sequence: CDR1 SGHTA, CDR2 FQGNSA. The CDR3 consists of 14 residues.

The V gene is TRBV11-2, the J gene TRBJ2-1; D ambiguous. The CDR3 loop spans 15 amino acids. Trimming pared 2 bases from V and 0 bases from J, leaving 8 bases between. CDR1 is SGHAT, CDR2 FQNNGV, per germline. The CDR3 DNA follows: TGTGCCAGCAGCTTATCGGAGCTCTCCTACAATGAGCAGTTCTTC. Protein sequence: CASSLSELSYNEQFF.

This CDR3 is CASSRDRLSSGNTIYF. The CDR3 nucleotides are TGTGCCAGCTCAAGAGACAGGTTGAGCTCTGGAAACACCATATATTTT. This sequence joins TRBV18 and TRBJ1-3; D is perhaps TRBD1 (6 bases). Germline CDR1 is KGHSH and CDR2 is LQKENI. The CDR3 covers 16 residues. Trimming removed 5 bases from V and 0 bases from J, with 14 bases in between.

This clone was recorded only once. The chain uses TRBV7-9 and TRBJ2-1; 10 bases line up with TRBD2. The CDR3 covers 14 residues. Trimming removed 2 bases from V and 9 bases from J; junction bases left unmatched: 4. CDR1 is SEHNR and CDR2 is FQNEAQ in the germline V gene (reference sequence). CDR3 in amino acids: CASSLLLAGVEQFF. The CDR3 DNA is TGTGCCAGCAGCTTATTGCTAGCGGGAGTTGAGCAGTTCTTC.

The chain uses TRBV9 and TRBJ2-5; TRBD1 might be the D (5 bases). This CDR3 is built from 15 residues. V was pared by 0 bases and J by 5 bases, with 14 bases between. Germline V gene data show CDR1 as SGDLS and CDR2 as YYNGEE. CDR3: CASSVAPTVAETQYF. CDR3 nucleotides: TGTGCCAGCAGCGTAGCCCCGACAGTCGCTGAGACCCAGTACTTC. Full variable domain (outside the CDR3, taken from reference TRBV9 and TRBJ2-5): DSGVTQTPKHLITATGQRVTLRCSPRSGDLSVYWYQQSLDQGLQFLIQYYNGEERAKGNILERFSAQQFPDLHSELNLSSLELGDSALYFCASSVAPTVAETQYFGPGTRLLVL.

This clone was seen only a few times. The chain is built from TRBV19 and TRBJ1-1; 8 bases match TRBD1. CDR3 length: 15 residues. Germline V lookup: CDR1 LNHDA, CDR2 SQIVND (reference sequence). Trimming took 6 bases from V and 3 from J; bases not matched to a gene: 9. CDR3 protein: CASSWGQDGDTEAFF. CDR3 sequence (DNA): TGTGCCAGTAGCTGGGGACAGGATGGGGACACTGAAGCTTTCTTT.

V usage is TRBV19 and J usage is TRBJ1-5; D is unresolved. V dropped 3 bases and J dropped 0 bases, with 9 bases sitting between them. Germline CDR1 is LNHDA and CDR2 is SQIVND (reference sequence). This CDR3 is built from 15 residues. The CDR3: CASSISVVSNQPQHF. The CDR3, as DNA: TGTGCCAGTAGTATTTCAGTGGTTAGCAATCAGCCCCAGCATTTT.

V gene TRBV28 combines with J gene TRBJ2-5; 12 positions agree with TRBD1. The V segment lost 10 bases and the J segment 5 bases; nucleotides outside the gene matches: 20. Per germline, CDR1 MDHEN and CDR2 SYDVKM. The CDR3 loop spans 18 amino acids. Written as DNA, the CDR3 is TGTGCCACTCTTACTGCCTCATCGGGACAGGGGGCCTGGGAGACCCAGTACTTC. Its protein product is CATLTASSGQGAWETQYF.

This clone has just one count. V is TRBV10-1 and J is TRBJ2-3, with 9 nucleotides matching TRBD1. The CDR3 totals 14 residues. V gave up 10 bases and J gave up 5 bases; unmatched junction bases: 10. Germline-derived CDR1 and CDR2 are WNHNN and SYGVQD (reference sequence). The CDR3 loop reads CATSCPGQGDTQYF. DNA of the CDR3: TGCGCCACTTCCTGCCCGGGACAGGGAGATACGCAGTATTTT.

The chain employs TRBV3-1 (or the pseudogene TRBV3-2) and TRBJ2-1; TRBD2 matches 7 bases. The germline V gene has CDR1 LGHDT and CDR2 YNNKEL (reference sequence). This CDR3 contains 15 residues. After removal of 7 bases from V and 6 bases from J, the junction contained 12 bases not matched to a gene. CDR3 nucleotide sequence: TGTGCCAGCAAACCCTTCTCCGGGAGGTTCAATGAGCAGTTCTTC. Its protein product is CASKPFSGRFNEQFF.

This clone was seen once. Here the CDR3 reads CASTPPGHTQYF. CDR3 bases: TGTGCCAGCACCCCTCCGGGTCATACGCAGTATTTT. V is TRBV28 and J is TRBJ2-3; D is ambiguous. The CDR3 runs to 12 residues. Trimming shortened V by 7 bases and J by 7 bases, and 12 bases separated the two germline ends. The germline V gene has CDR1 MDHEN and CDR2 SYDVKM.

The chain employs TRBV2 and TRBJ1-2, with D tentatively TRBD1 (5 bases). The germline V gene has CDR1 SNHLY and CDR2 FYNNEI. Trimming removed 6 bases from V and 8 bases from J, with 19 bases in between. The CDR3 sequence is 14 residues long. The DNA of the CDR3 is TGTGCCAGCAGGGGGCTAACCCGTATTGTGGGCTACACCTTC. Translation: CASRGLTRIVGYTF. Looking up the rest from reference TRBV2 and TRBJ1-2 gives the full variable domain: EPEVTQTPSHQVTQMGQEVILRCVPISNHLYFYWYRQILGQKVEFLVSFYNNEISEKSEIFDDQFSVERPDGSNFTLKIRSTKLEDSAMYFCASRGLTRIVGYTFGSGTRLTVV.

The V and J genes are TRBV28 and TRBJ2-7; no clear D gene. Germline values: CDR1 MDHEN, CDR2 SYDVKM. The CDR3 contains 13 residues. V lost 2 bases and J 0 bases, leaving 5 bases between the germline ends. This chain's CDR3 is CASSLEYSYEQYF. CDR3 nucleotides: TGTGCCAGCAGTTTAGAGTACTCCTACGAGCAGTACTTC.